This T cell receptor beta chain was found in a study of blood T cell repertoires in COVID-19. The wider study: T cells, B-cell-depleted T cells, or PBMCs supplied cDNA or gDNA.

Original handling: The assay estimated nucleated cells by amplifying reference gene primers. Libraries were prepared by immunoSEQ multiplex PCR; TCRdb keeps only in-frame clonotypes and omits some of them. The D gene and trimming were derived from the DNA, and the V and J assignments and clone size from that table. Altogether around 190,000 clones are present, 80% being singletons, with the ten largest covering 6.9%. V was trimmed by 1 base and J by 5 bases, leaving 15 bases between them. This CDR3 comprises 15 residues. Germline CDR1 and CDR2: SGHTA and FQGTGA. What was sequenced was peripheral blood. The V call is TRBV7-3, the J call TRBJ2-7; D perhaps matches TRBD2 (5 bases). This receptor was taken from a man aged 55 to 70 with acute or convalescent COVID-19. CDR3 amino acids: CASSLSPRGLHEQYF. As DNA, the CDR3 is TGTGCCAGCAGCTTAAGTCCCCGGGGTTTGCACGAGCAGTACTTC.